The present T cell receptor beta chain was sequenced within a study of cytomegalovirus exposure and HLA in healthy donors. Study at large: The 500 to 750 first-cohort repertoires and the roughly 120 validation repertoires shared the same platform, a later analysis reported.

Libraries were prepared by immunoSEQ multiplex PCR; TCRdb keeps only in-frame clonotypes and omits some of them. The data hold hundreds of thousands of clones, with more than 75% observed a single time. Germline CDR1 and CDR2: SGHTA and FQGTGA. With 2 bases clipped from V and 9 bases from J, the junction kept 14 bases outside the gene matches. The CDR3 contains 16 residues. Sequencing used PBMCs. The V and J genes are TRBV7-3 and TRBJ2-7; TRBD2 matches 9 bases. This clonotype originated in a man aged 18 to 35 in good health and CMV-seronegative. The CDR3 loop is CASSLERGDLPHRQYF. CDR3 nucleotide sequence: TGTGCCAGCAGCTTAGAGCGGGGGGACCTTCCCCATCGGCAGTACTTC.